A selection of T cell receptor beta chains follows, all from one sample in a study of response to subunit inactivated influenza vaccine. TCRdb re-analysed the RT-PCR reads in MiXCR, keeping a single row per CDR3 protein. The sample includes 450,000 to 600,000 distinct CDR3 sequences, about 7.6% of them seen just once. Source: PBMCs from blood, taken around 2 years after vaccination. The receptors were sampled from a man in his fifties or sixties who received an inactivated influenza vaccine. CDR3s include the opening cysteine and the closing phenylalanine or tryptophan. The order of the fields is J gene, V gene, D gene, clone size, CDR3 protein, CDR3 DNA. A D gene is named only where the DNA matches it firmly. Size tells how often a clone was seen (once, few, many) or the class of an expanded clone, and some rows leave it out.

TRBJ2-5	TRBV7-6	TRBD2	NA	CASSLWLVVAGEETQYF	TGTGCCAGCAGCTTATGGTTGGTGGTAGCGGGAGAAGAGACCCAGTACTTC
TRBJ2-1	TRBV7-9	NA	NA	CASSPWDEQFF	TGTGCCAGCAGCCCCTGGGATGAGCAGTTCTTC
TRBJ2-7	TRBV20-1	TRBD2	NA	CSASPTSGGSYEQYF	TGCAGTGCTAGCCCGACTAGCGGGGGATCCTACGAGCAGTACTTC
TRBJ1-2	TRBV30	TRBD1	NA	CAWHRDRVLSGGYTF	TGTGCCTGGCACCGGGACAGGGTGTTGTCGGGGGGCTACACCTTC
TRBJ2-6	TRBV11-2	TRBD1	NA	CASSLTGQLTSGANVLTF	TGTGCCAGCAGTTTGACGGGACAGTTAACCTCTGGGGCCAACGTCCTGACTTTC
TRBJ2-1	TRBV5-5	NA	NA	CASSLETGGLYNEQFF	TGTGCCAGCAGCTTGGAGACTGGGGGTCTCTACAATGAGCAGTTCTTC
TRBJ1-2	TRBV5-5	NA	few	CASSLLGNGNYGYTF	TGTGCCAGCAGCTTGTTGGGGAACGGCAACTATGGCTACACCTTC
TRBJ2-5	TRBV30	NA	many	CAWRRDPSGAQYF	TGTGCCTGGAGGCGGGATCCGAGTGGGGCCCAGTACTTC
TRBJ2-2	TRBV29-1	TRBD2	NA	CSAKGGENTGELFF	TGCAGCGCCAAGGGAGGGGAGAACACCGGGGAGCTGTTTTTT
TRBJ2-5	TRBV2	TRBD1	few	CASTRLRQGRGTQYF	TGTGCCAGCACCAGACTTCGACAGGGTAGGGGGACCCAGTACTTC
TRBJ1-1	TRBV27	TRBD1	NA	CASSTLGTGVNTEAFF	TGTGCCAGCAGTACCCTCGGGACAGGGGTAAACACTGAAGCTTTCTTT
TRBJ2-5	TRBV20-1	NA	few	CSKIKTGRQETQYF	TGCAGCAAAATCAAGACGGGACGGCAAGAGACCCAGTACTTC
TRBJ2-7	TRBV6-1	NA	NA	CASRSGYEQYF	TGTGCCAGCAGGAGTGGCTACGAGCAGTACTTC
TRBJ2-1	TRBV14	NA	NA	CASSTGHFSSYNEQFF	TGTGCCAGCAGCACGGGACACTTCAGCTCCTACAATGAGCAGTTCTTC
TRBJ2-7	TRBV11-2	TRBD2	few	CASSYGLADYEQYF	TGTGCCAGCAGTTATGGACTAGCGGACTACGAGCAGTACTTC
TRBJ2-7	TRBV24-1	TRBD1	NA	CATSDWTGGEQYF	TGTGCCACCAGTGATTGGACAGGGGGCGAGCAGTACTTC
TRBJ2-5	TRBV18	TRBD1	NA	CASSLRTGGFVETQYF	TGTGCCAGCTCACTTCGGACAGGGGGATTTGTAGAGACCCAGTACTTC
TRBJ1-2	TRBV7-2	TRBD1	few	CASSRTGDRGRHGYTF	TGTGCCAGCAGCCGGACAGGGGACCGGGGGCGTCATGGCTACACCTTC
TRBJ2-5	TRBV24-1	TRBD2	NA	CATSDLASGRGETQYF	TGTGCCACCAGTGATTTGGCTAGCGGGAGAGGAGAGACCCAGTACTTC
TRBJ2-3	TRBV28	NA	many	CASSAPQTDTQYF	TGTGCCAGCAGCGCCCCCCAAACAGATACGCAGTATTTT
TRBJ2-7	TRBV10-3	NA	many	CAVSEGTNEQYF	TGTGCCGTCTCCGAGGGAACCAACGAGCAGTACTTC
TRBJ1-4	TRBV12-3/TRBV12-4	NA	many	CASGPQANEKLFF	TGTGCCAGCGGCCCTCAGGCTAATGAAAAACTGTTTTTT
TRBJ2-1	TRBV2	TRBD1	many	CASTQSGGPNNEQFF	TGTGCCAGCACGCAGTCAGGGGGTCCAAACAATGAGCAGTTCTTC
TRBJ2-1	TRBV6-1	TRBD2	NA	CASSRYGTSFLNEQFF	TGTGCCAGCAGTCGGTATGGGACTAGTTTTCTCAATGAGCAGTTCTTC
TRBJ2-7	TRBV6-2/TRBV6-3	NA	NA	CASSWTVLSYEQYF	TGTGCCAGCAGTTGGACAGTCCTAAGCTACGAGCAGTACTTC
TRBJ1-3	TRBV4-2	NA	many	CASSQAQPTGNTIYF	TGTGCCAGCAGCCAAGCACAGCCAACTGGAAACACCATATATTTT
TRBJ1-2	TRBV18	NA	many	CASSPSKGRGYTF	TGTGCCAGCTCACCCTCGAAAGGGAGAGGCTACACCTTC
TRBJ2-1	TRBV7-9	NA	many	CASSLGANEQFF	TGTGCCAGCAGCCTCGGGGCCAATGAGCAGTTCTTC
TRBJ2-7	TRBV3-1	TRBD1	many	CASSARQGPYEQYF	TGTGCCAGCAGCGCTCGACAGGGCCCCTACGAGCAGTACTTC
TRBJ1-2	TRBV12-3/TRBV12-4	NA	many	CASSLPEAGNYGYTF	TGTGCCAGCAGTTTACCGGAGGCAGGCAACTATGGCTACACCTTC
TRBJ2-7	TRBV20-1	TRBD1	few	CSASGDRGAAYEQYF	TGCAGTGCTAGCGGCGACAGGGGAGCCGCCTACGAGCAGTACTTC
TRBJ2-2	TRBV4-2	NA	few	CASSQVGRVGTGELFF	TGTGCCAGCAGCCAAGTAGGCAGGGTGGGGACCGGGGAGCTGTTTTTT
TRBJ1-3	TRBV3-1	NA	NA	CATARGRSGNTIYF	TGTGCCACGGCGCGCGGCCGCTCTGGAAACACCATATATTTT
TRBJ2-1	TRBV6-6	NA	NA	CASTANNNEQFF	TGTGCCAGCACCGCCAACAACAATGAGCAGTTCTTC
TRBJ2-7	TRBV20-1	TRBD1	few	CSASGDRGSNEQYF	TGCAGTGCATCTGGGGACAGGGGATCCAACGAGCAGTACTTC
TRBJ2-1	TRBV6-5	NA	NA	CASSYARGGWNEQFF	TGTGCCAGCAGTTACGCCAGGGGAGGATGGAATGAGCAGTTCTTC
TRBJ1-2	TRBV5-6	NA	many	CASSQTNYGYTF	TGTGCCAGCAGCCAGACTAACTATGGCTACACCTTC
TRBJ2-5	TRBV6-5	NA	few	CATGGLGETQYF	TGTGCCACCGGGGGGCTGGGAGAGACCCAGTACTTC
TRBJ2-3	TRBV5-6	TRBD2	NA	CASSVDRLAGVDTQYF	TGTGCCAGCAGCGTCGACCGACTAGCGGGAGTAGATACGCAGTATTTT
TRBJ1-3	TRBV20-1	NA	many	CSARVPGLRSGNTIYF	TGCAGTGCTAGAGTTCCGGGACTGCGCTCTGGAAACACCATATATTTT
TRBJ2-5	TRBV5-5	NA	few	CASSLVGYETQYF	TGTGCCAGCAGCTTGGTAGGGTACGAGACCCAGTACTTC
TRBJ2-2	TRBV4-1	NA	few	CASSQGDTRAGELFF	TGCGCCAGCAGCCAAGGGGACACAAGAGCGGGGGAGCTGTTTTTT
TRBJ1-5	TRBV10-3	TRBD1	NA	CAISESGGGDQPQHF	TGTGCCATCAGTGAGTCAGGGGGCGGAGATCAGCCCCAGCATTTT
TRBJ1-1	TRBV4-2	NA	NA	CASSQDLGRRTEAFF	TGTGCCAGCAGCCAAGATCTGGGGAGAAGGACTGAAGCTTTCTTT
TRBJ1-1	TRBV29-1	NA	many	CSGVVNTEAFF	TGCAGCGGAGTAGTGAACACTGAAGCTTTCTTT
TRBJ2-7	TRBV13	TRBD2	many	CASSQAAGGPFSYEQYF	TGTGCCAGCAGCCAGGCGGCGGGAGGCCCTTTCTCCTACGAGCAGTACTTC
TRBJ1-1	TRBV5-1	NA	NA	CASSLVAGKNTEAFF	TGCGCCAGCAGCTTGGTGGCAGGGAAAAACACTGAAGCTTTCTTT
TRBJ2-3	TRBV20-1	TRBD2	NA	CSAMLAGSTDTQYF	TGCAGTGCTATGCTAGCGGGATCCACAGATACGCAGTATTTT
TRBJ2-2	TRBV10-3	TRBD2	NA	CAISVSGTDTGELFF	TGTGCCATCAGTGTCAGCGGGACGGACACCGGGGAGCTGTTTTTT
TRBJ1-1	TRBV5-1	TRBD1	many	CASSIETGLNTEAFF	TGCGCCAGCAGCATTGAGACAGGGTTGAACACTGAAGCTTTCTTT
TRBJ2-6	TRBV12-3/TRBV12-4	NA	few	CASRGRRSGANVLTF	TGTGCCAGCAGGGGAAGGCGCTCTGGGGCCAACGTCCTGACTTTC